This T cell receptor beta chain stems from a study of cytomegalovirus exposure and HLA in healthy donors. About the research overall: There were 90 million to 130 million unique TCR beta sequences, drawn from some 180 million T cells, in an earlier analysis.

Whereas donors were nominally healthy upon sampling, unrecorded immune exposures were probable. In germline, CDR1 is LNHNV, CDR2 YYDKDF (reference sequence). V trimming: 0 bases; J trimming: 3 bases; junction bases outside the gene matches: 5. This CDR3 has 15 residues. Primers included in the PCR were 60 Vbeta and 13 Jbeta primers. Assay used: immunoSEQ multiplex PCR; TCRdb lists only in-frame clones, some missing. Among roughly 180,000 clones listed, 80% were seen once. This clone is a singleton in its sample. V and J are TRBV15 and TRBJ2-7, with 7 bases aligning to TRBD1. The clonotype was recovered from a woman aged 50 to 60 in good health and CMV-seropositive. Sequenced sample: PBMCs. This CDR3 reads CATSRDWPGGYEQYF. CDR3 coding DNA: TGTGCCACCAGCAGAGATTGGCCAGGGGGCTACGAGCAGTACTTC.